The 31 T cell receptor beta chains below come from one sample, sequenced in a study of CD8 T cells in ankylosing spondylitis. MiXCR, applied by TCRdb to the 5' RACE reads, yields one record per CDR3 protein. The data show about 130,000 distinct CDR3 sequences, 9.3% seen once. The sample taken for sequencing was blood, either unsorted or a sorted T cell fraction (not recorded which). The receptors here all came from a male donor with ankylosing spondylitis or in good health (not recorded which).

The table lists this clonotype with a few counts. The chain links TRBV7-9 to TRBJ2-1, with 9 bases identical to TRBD2. V lost 10 bases to trimming and J lost 4 bases; unmatched junction nucleotides: 5. The V gene's germline CDR1 is SEHNR and CDR2 FQNEAQ (reference sequence). The CDR3 consists of 13 residues. The DNA for the CDR3 is TGTGCCACCAGTAGCGGGGGTTACAATGAGCAGTTCTTC. Translation: CATSSGGYNEQFF. The full variable domain, its missing parts supplied by reference TRBV7-9 and TRBJ2-1, is DTGVSQNPRHKITKRGQNVTFRCDPISEHNRLYWYRQTLGQGPEFLTYFQNEAQLEKSRLLSDRFSAERPKGSFSTLEIQRTEQGDSAMYLCATSSGGYNEQFFGPGTRLTVL.

V gene TRBV7-2 combines with J gene TRBJ2-7; no clear D gene. Germline-derived CDR1 and CDR2 are SGHTA and FQGNSA. The CDR3 is 13 residues long. With 5 bases removed from V and 2 bases from J, the gap between germline ends came to 10 bases. CDR3 amino acids: CASSAPWAYEQYF. As DNA, the CDR3 is TGTGCCAGCAGCGCTCCCTGGGCCTACGAGCAGTACTTC.

This chain uses TRBV30 with TRBJ2-2; the D call may be TRBD1 or TRBD2 (5 bases each). CDR3 length equals 14 residues. Trimming took 3 bases from V and 4 from J, leaving 12 bases between them. Germline V CDR1 and CDR2: GTSNPN, SVGIG (reference sequence). The CDR3 DNA is TGTGCCTGGAGGGGAGAGGGGATCACCGGGGAGCTGTTTTTT. Protein product: CAWRGEGITGELFF.

The V gene is TRBV10-3, the J gene TRBJ2-7; 7 bases line up with TRBD2. Trimming at V came to 5 bases and at J to 3 bases, leaving 7 bases not matched to a gene. CDR1 and CDR2 from the germline V gene are ENHRY and SYGVKD. There are 14 residues in the CDR3. The CDR3 sequence is CAISRGGSFYEQYF. The CDR3 nucleotides are TGTGCCATCAGTCGGGGCGGGAGTTTCTACGAGCAGTACTTC.

This clonotype was counted many times. DNA for the CDR3: TGTGCCAGCAGCTTAGTCACTAGCGCCACAGATACGCAGTATTTT. It translates to CASSLVTSATDTQYF. The chain combines TRBV7-2 with TRBJ2-3; TRBD2 agrees at 7 bases. Germline lookup yields CDR1 SGHTA and CDR2 FQGNSA. The CDR3 has 15 amino acids. Trimming took 1 base from V and 2 from J; bases not matched to a gene: 3. Variable domain in full (rest from reference TRBV7-2 and TRBJ2-3): GAGVSQSPSNKVTEKGKDVELRCDPISGHTALYWYRQSLGQGLEFLIYFQGNSAPDKSGLPSDRFSAERTGGSVSTLTIQRTQQEDSAVYLCASSLVTSATDTQYFGPGTRLTVL.

This clonotype was observed a few times. This sequence joins TRBV20-1 and TRBJ2-7; possibly TRBD2 for D (6 bases). V shed 6 bases and J shed 6 bases, with 18 bases lying between them. Germline V gene data show CDR1 as DFQATT and CDR2 as SNEGSKA (reference sequence). The CDR3 totals 13 residues. The CDR3 DNA follows: TGCAGTGCCCGGGTGACTAGGCAAGCCGAGCAGTACTTC. Translation: CSARVTRQAEQYF.

This clonotype was seen ten or more times. V is TRBV20-1 and J is TRBJ1-3; 7 bases map to TRBD1. Germline V CDR1 and CDR2: DFQATT, SNEGSKA (reference sequence). This CDR3 comprises 14 residues. V was pared by 3 bases and J by 4 bases, with 6 bases of the junction left unmatched. CDR3 loop: CSASETGRGNTIYF. The DNA of the CDR3 is TGCAGTGCTAGCGAGACAGGGAGAGGAAACACCATATATTTT.

This clonotype was seen only a few times. This sequence joins TRBV10-3 and TRBJ2-6, with D unclear. Trimming cost V 0 bases and J 2 bases, with 11 bases left between them. CDR1 ENHRY and CDR2 SYGVKD come from the germline V gene. The CDR3 extends over 17 amino acids. In DNA, the CDR3 is TGTGCCATCAGTGAGTCGGTTAACAGACCTGGGGCCAACGTCCTGACTTTC. It translates to CAISESVNRPGANVLTF.

The table lists this clonotype with a few counts. The chain couples TRBV19 to TRBJ2-1; 10 bases match TRBD2. The length of the CDR3 is 16 residues. The germline gives CDR1 LNHDA, CDR2 SQIVND (reference sequence). V trimming: 6 bases; J trimming: 5 bases; junction bases outside the gene matches: 10. The CDR3 nucleotides read TGTGCCAGTAGAAAACTAGCGGGGACGGGGAACAATGAGCAGTTCTTC. It codes for CASRKLAGTGNNEQFF.

This clonotype showed up many times. The gene calls are TRBV5-1 and TRBJ2-7; 8 bases agree with TRBD2. The trim removed 4 bases at V and 0 bases at J, leaving 3 bases unmatched. This CDR3 contains 14 residues. CDR1 SGHRS and CDR2 YFSETQ come from the germline V gene. The CDR3 nucleotides are TGCGCCAGCAGCATAAGCGGGAGCTCCTACGAGCAGTACTTC. Amino acids: CASSISGSSYEQYF.

The chain employs TRBV5-1 and TRBJ2-1, with TRBD2 matching over 10 bases. J lost 4 bases, V lost 4 bases, and 11 bases had no gene match. Germline V gives CDR1 SGHRS, CDR2 YFSETQ. The CDR3 extends over 17 amino acids. In DNA, the CDR3 is TGCGCCAGCAGCGCCCGACTAGCGGGTGCGGGTTACAATGAGCAGTTCTTC. Translating gives CASSARLAGAGYNEQFF.

This clonotype was detected ten times or more. The chain recombines TRBV5-1 with TRBJ2-7, with 7 bases lining up with TRBD1. This CDR3 region has 15 residues. V was pared by 3 bases and J by 2 bases, with 8 bases of the junction left unmatched. The germline CDR1 and CDR2 sequences are SGHRS and YFSETQ. The CDR3 nucleotides are TGCGCCAGCAGCTGGGGGACAGACTCCACCTACGAGCAGTACTTC. As protein: CASSWGTDSTYEQYF.

This clonotype appeared many times. The CDR3 region is CASSLPDRHEQYF. DNA for the CDR3: TGTGCCAGCAGTTTGCCCGACCGCCACGAGCAGTACTTC. The chain joins TRBV28 to TRBJ2-7, with D unclear. The CDR3 is made up of 13 amino acids. Trimming left V 3 bases short and J 5 bases short, with 11 bases between. Germline V lookup: CDR1 MDHEN, CDR2 SYDVKM.

This clonotype was counted a few times. The rearrangement uses TRBV7-2 and TRBJ2-7; 7 bases match TRBD1. The trim removed 4 bases at V and 0 bases at J, leaving 6 bases unmatched. The germline V gene has CDR1 SGHTA and CDR2 FQGNSA. The CDR3 is made up of 15 amino acids. Here the CDR3 reads CASSSRDSLSYEQYF. The CDR3 coding sequence is TGTGCCAGCAGCTCCCGGGACAGCCTCTCCTACGAGCAGTACTTC. Variable domain in full (rest from reference TRBV7-2 and TRBJ2-7): GAGVSQSPSNKVTEKGKDVELRCDPISGHTALYWYRQSLGQGLEFLIYFQGNSAPDKSGLPSDRFSAERTGGSVSTLTIQRTQQEDSAVYLCASSSRDSLSYEQYFGPGTRLTVT.

This clonotype was seen only a few times. V usage is TRBV7-2 and J usage is TRBJ2-2; 11 nucleotides agree with TRBD2. V lost 5 bases, J lost 0 bases, and 5 bases stayed unmatched. This CDR3 comprises 17 residues. Germline V gene sequence: CDR1 SGHTA, CDR2 FQGNSA. CDR3 bases: TGTGCCAGCAGCCGAATGGGACTAGCGGCGAACACCGGGGAGCTGTTTTTT. It yields the protein CASSRMGLAANTGELFF.

The DNA of the CDR3 is TGCGCCAGCAGCTTGCCTGCGGGAGTTGGTCGTGATGAGCAGTTCTTC. This gives the protein CASSLPAGVGRDEQFF. This chain uses TRBV5-1 with TRBJ2-1, with 7 bases lining up with TRBD2. J lost 8 bases, V lost 1 base, and 12 bases had no gene match. Germline V gene data show CDR1 as SGHRS and CDR2 as YFSETQ. This CDR3 region has 16 residues. The full variable domain, its missing parts supplied by reference TRBV5-1 and TRBJ2-1, is KAGVTQTPRYLIKTRGQQVTLSCSPISGHRSVSWYQQTPGQGLQFLFEYFSETQRNKGNFPGRFSGRQFSNSRSEMNVSTLELGDSALYLCASSLPAGVGRDEQFFGPGTRLTVL.

The chain uses TRBV29-1 and TRBJ2-5; TRBD2 aligns across 7 bases. This CDR3 region has 14 residues. CDR1 is SQVTM, CDR2 ANQGSEA, per germline. Trimming at V came to 3 bases and at J to 5 bases, leaving 9 bases not matched to a gene. The CDR3 DNA reads as TGCAGCGTTGACTTTTTTGCGGGAGTGGAGACCCAGTACTTC. Its translation is CSVDFFAGVETQYF.

This clonotype was detected a few times. The V call is TRBV7-6, the J call TRBJ1-2, with unresolved D. The germline gives CDR1 SGHVS, CDR2 FNYEAQ. Trimming stripped 5 bases from V and 8 bases from J, with 15 bases between. The CDR3 loop spans 13 amino acids. CDR3 bases: TGTGCCAGCAGCGCTGGAACCCCCTACGGCTACACCTTC. It encodes CASSAGTPYGYTF.

This clonotype was seen repeatedly, ten times or more. This chain uses TRBV5-1 with TRBJ2-7; D could derive from TRBD1 or TRBD2 (5 bases each). The CDR3 spans 15 residues. The germline V and J ends were trimmed by 0 bases and 1 base, with 11 bases remaining between them. Germline V lookup: CDR1 SGHRS, CDR2 YFSETQ. In nucleotides, the CDR3 is TGCGCCAGCAGCTTGGCCGCAGGGACGTCCTACGAGCAGTACTTC. Encoded protein: CASSLAAGTSYEQYF.

This clonotype was detected many times. V usage is TRBV25-1 and J usage is TRBJ1-6, with D possibly matching TRBD1 (5 bases). Germline-derived CDR1 and CDR2 are MGHDK and SYGVNS. The ends were cut back, 3 bases at V and 7 bases at J, with 19 bases in the middle. The length of the CDR3 is 17 residues. The CDR3 DNA reads TGTGCCAGCAGTGAGTCCCCTGCTTGGGGGGGAAATTCACCCCTCCACTTT. Translated: CASSESPAWGGNSPLHF.

This clonotype was recorded many times. J is TRBJ2-2 and V is TRBV29-1; D may be TRBD1 (6 bases). CDR1 SQVTM and CDR2 ANQGSEA come from the germline V gene. This CDR3 has 14 residues. V shed 6 bases and J shed 3 bases, with 14 bases lying between them. DNA for the CDR3: TGCAGCGTCGGGCGGTCAGGGGACACCGGGGAGCTGTTTTTT. Translated, it gives CSVGRSGDTGELFF.

For the CDR3, the DNA is TGCAGCGTGGGTAACAGCGGGAGTTCCGAGACCCAGTACTTC. It is translated as CSVGNSGSSETQYF. The chain has TRBV29-1 and TRBJ2-5, with 8 bases aligning to TRBD2. This CDR3 region has 14 residues. V shed 6 bases, J shed 5 bases, and the junction held 11 bases outside the gene matches. The V gene's germline CDR1 is SQVTM and CDR2 ANQGSEA.

The sample holds a few counts of this clonotype. The CDR3 is CSARYGIFGSQQFF. The CDR3 DNA is TGCAGTGCTAGGTATGGGATTTTTGGCAGTCAGCAGTTCTTC. V usage is TRBV20-1 and J usage is TRBJ2-1; D is unresolved. Looked up from germline, CDR1 is DFQATT and CDR2 is SNEGSKA (reference sequence). This CDR3 spans 14 amino acids. V lost 3 bases and J 11 bases, leaving 20 bases between the germline ends.

The chain has TRBV6-1 and TRBJ1-1; 9 bases match TRBD1. Germline V CDR1 and CDR2: MNHNS, SASEGT. The V segment lost 3 bases and the J segment 5 bases; nucleotides outside the gene matches: 7. The CDR3 totals 15 residues. The DNA of the CDR3 is TGTGCCAGCAGTGAGGACAGGGGACGGTCGACTGAAGCTTTCTTT. It translates to CASSEDRGRSTEAFF.

This clonotype was observed at least ten times. The chain has TRBV5-1 and TRBJ2-3; D not certain. The CDR3 sequence is 13 residues long. Trimming cost V 4 bases and J 4 bases, with 10 bases left between them. Germline lookup yields CDR1 SGHRS and CDR2 YFSETQ. CDR3 sequence (DNA): TGCGCCAGCAGCCGGTCCCTACCAGATACGCAGTATTTT. It yields the protein CASSRSLPDTQYF.

This clonotype was found once. The rearrangement uses TRBV28 and TRBJ2-7, with TRBD2 identical over 8 bases. Germline V gene lookup returns CDR1 MDHEN and CDR2 SYDVKM. The CDR3 runs to 13 residues. After removal of 6 bases from V and 6 bases from J, the junction contained 7 bases not matched to a gene. The chain's CDR3 is CASRAGGGAEQYF. In DNA form, the CDR3 reads TGTGCCAGCAGGGCGGGGGGAGGTGCCGAGCAGTACTTC.

The chain links TRBV24-1 to TRBJ2-1; 7 bases are a match to TRBD2. V dropped 9 bases and J dropped 0; count of bases not matched to a gene: 10. Germline CDR1 reads KGHDR; CDR2 reads SFDVKD. The CDR3 spans 16 residues. The chain's CDR3 is CATGASGDSSYNEQFF. For the CDR3, the DNA is TGTGCCACCGGGGCCAGCGGGGATAGCTCCTACAATGAGCAGTTCTTC.

This clonotype has at least ten counts. The chain is built from TRBV10-3 and TRBJ2-7; 9 nucleotides align to TRBD1. V lost 2 bases to trimming and J lost 3 bases; unmatched junction nucleotides: 2. The germline V gene encodes CDR1 ENHRY and CDR2 SYGVKD. This CDR3 comprises 14 residues. As DNA, the CDR3 is TGTGCCATCAGTGAGACGGGACAGGGCTACGAGCAGTACTTC. Translated, it gives CAISETGQGYEQYF.

Many counts were recorded for this clonotype. The chain couples TRBV5-6 to TRBJ1-5, with D uncertain. V lost 2 bases, J lost 0 bases, and 6 bases lay in between. CDR1 SGHDT and CDR2 YYEEEE come from the germline V gene. This CDR3 has 14 residues. CDR3 region: CASSFRYSNQPQHF. The CDR3, as DNA: TGTGCCAGCAGCTTTCGATATAGCAATCAGCCCCAGCATTTT.

At least ten counts were recorded for this clonotype. The genes are TRBV24-1 and TRBJ2-1; TRBD2 matches at 7 bases. The CDR3 spans 18 residues. Germline V gives CDR1 KGHDR, CDR2 SFDVKD. After removal of 2 bases from V and 2 bases from J, the junction contained 11 bases not matched to a gene. The CDR3 sequence is CATSDSHGMGLTYNEQFF. The CDR3 DNA sequence: TGTGCCACCAGTGATTCCCATGGAATGGGACTAACCTACAATGAGCAGTTCTTC.

The table lists this clonotype with many counts. The rearrangement links TRBV7-2 to TRBJ2-5, with D hard to call. From germline, CDR1 is SGHTA and CDR2 FQGNSA. The CDR3 totals 14 residues. Trimming removed 0 bases at V and 2 bases at J, with 7 bases between. This CDR3 reads CASSLAVRQETQYF. As DNA, the CDR3 is TGTGCCAGCAGCTTAGCCGTCAGGCAAGAGACCCAGTACTTC.